These 20 T cell receptor beta chains were sequenced from one sample in a study of immune evolution from preneoplasia to lung adenocarcinoma. Some clones are missing from TCRdb's copy, which holds only in-frame ones; the method was immunoSEQ multiplex PCR. The sample comprises around 10,000 clones, approximately 80% of which are singletons, and around 5.2% rests with the top ten. The source material was FFPE minimally invasive lung adenocarcinoma tissue. These receptors originate from a person aged 65-85 years with lung adenocarcinoma. Some clones in this sample may be carry-over from other donors' samples.

This chain links TRBV6-6 with TRBJ1-5; 7 bases fit TRBD1. The CDR3 consists of 16 residues. Per the germline V gene, CDR1 is MNHNY and CDR2 is SVGAGI (reference sequence). J gave up 3 bases and V 6 bases, and 11 bases lay outside the gene matches. This CDR3 is CASSPGQATPNQPQHF. For the CDR3, the DNA is TGTGCCAGCAGCCCTGGACAGGCAACCCCCAATCAGCCCCAGCATTTT.

The chain combines TRBV2 with TRBJ2-1; D is unclear. The CDR3 is 13 amino acids. Per the germline V gene, CDR1 is SNHLY and CDR2 is FYNNEI. V lost 8 bases, J lost 0 bases, and 8 bases lay in between. The CDR3 loop reads CASQTNSYNEQFF. The CDR3 DNA reads as TGTGCCAGCCAAACAAACTCCTACAATGAGCAGTTCTTC.

Concerning this clone itself: Other DNA sequences in the same sample also yield this CDR3. This sequence joins TRBV5-1 and TRBJ1-5, with D perhaps TRBD1 (5 bases). V was shortened by 4 bases and J by 0 bases, with 11 bases between the two germline ends. This CDR3 contains 15 residues. Looked up from germline, CDR1 is SGHRS and CDR2 is YFSETQ. DNA of the CDR3: TGCGCCAGCAGCCCGCGGGGGGATAGCAATCAGCCCCAGCATTTT. It translates to CASSPRGDSNQPQHF.

The V and J genes are TRBV5-1 and TRBJ1-6, with a possible D match to TRBD1 (6 bases). V lost 4 bases, J lost 7 bases, and 12 bases lay in between. The CDR3 length is 14 residues. Germline CDR1 and CDR2: SGHRS and YFSETQ. This CDR3 reads CASSLTGPNSPLHF. CDR3 bases: TGCGCCAGCAGCCTGACAGGACCAAATTCACCCCTCCACTTT.

This chain joins TRBV5-6 and TRBJ2-3; possibly TRBD1 or TRBD2 for D (5 bases each). The CDR3 contains 16 residues. Deletions cut 2 bases from V and 4 bases from J, with 17 bases between. From germline, CDR1 is SGHDT and CDR2 YYEEEE. CDR3 sequence (DNA): TGTGCCAGCAGCTTAAGGTCAGGGACGTACGCAGATACGCAGTATTTT. Translated, it gives CASSLRSGTYADTQYF.

CDR3 nucleotides: TGTGCCAGCTCCCCGCTGGACAGGGAAGAGACCCAGTACTTC. Translated, it gives CASSPLDREETQYF. The rearrangement links TRBV18 to TRBJ2-5, with 8 bases lining up with TRBD1. After removal of 6 bases from V and 3 bases from J, the junction contained 6 bases not matched to a gene. The CDR3 is 14 residues long. Per germline, CDR1 KGHSH and CDR2 LQKENI.

This CDR3 reads CASSAFSGGSETQYF. The CDR3, as DNA: TGTGCCAGCAGCGCCTTTAGCGGGGGCTCAGAGACCCAGTACTTC. The J gene is TRBJ2-5, the V gene TRBV9; 9 nucleotides agree with TRBD2. The germline V gene encodes CDR1 SGDLS and CDR2 YYNGEE. After removal of 3 bases from V and 4 bases from J, the junction contained 7 bases not matched to a gene. This CDR3 region has 15 residues.

CDR3 in DNA: TGTGCCATCAGTGGACAGCAGAACACTGAAGCTTTCTTT. Protein sequence: CAISGQQNTEAFF. This chain connects TRBV10-3 to TRBJ1-1; possibly TRBD1 for D (5 bases). V was trimmed by 4 bases and J by 1 base, leaving 7 bases between them. The germline CDR1 and CDR2 sequences are ENHRY and SYGVKD. The CDR3 is 13 amino acids.

The V and J genes are TRBV18 and TRBJ1-4; 10 bases fit TRBD1. Germline V gives CDR1 KGHSH, CDR2 LQKENI. The V and J ends lost 3 bases and 5 bases, in that order; junction bases with no gene match: 3. CDR3 length equals 15 residues. CDR3 nucleotide sequence: TGTGCCAGCTCACCGGACAGGGGGACCAATGAAAAACTGTTTTTT. It codes for CASSPDRGTNEKLFF.

The V and J genes are TRBV7-9 and TRBJ2-7; perhaps TRBD2 as D (5 bases). CDR3 size: 12 residues. CDR1 SEHNR and CDR2 FQNEAQ come from the germline V gene (reference sequence). The ends were cut back, 7 bases at V and 5 bases at J, with 12 bases in the middle. The CDR3 DNA is TGTGCCAGCAACCGAGGACTCGACGAGCAGTACTTC. Amino acid sequence: CASNRGLDEQYF. Full variable domain (rest looked up from reference TRBV7-9 and TRBJ2-7): DTGVSQNPRHKITKRGQNVTFRCDPISEHNRLYWYRQTLGQGPEFLTYFQNEAQLEKSRLLSDRFSAERPKGSFSTLEIQRTEQGDSAMYLCASNRGLDEQYFGPGTRLTVT.

V gene TRBV5-8 combines with J gene TRBJ1-2; D not resolved. Germline loops: CDR1 SGHTS, CDR2 YDEGEE. The CDR3 has 13 amino acids. V was cut by 4 bases and J by 7 bases, with 14 bases left in between. DNA for the CDR3: TGTGCCAGCAGCCCCCGTTTTGTGGGTGGCTACACCTTC. Its translation is CASSPRFVGGYTF.

The V gene is TRBV11-1, the J gene TRBJ2-7; D may match TRBD1 or TRBD2 (5 bases each). Germline V gene data show CDR1 as SGHAT and CDR2 as FQDESV (reference sequence). This CDR3 contains 15 residues. V was trimmed by 1 base and J by 2 bases, leaving 12 bases between them. The CDR3: CASSLGVGDAYEQYF. CDR3 bases: TGTGCCAGCAGCTTAGGGGTTGGGGACGCCTACGAGCAGTACTTC.

This clone is a singleton in its sample. The V call is TRBV30, the J call TRBJ2-5, with D tentatively TRBD2 (6 bases). There are 15 residues in the CDR3. Germline V CDR1 and CDR2: GTSNPN, SVGIG (reference sequence). Trimming stripped 2 bases from V and 2 bases from J, with 15 bases between. This CDR3 is CAWSIGAGLQETQYF. The CDR3 nucleotides read TGTGCCTGGAGTATAGGCGCGGGACTGCAAGAGACCCAGTACTTC.

The chain combines TRBV5-6 with TRBJ1-3; tentative D call: TRBD1 (5 bases). This CDR3 comprises 17 residues. From germline, CDR1 is SGHDT and CDR2 YYEEEE. V shed 1 base and J shed 5 bases, with 19 bases lying between them. The chain's CDR3 is CASSLFLGQGTRNTIYF. CDR3 nucleotide sequence: TGTGCCAGCAGCTTGTTTCTCGGTCAGGGAACTAGAAACACCATATATTTT.

The J gene is TRBJ1-2, the V gene TRBV27, with D perhaps matching TRBD1 (5 bases). The CDR3 extends over 14 amino acids. Germline CDR1 MNHEY, CDR2 SMNVEV (reference sequence). V was pared by 4 bases and J by 6 bases, with 15 bases between. The DNA of the CDR3 is TGTGCCAGCAGTTCGGGACCCTCGGAACATGGCTACACCTTC. Translating it yields CASSSGPSEHGYTF.

The chain couples TRBV19 to TRBJ2-1, with 7 positions matching TRBD1. Unmatched junction bases numbered 10, after V lost 1 base and J lost 7 bases. The CDR3 length is 16 residues. Germline V gene sequence: CDR1 LNHDA, CDR2 SQIVND (reference sequence). The CDR3 nucleotides read TGTGCCAGTAGTATAGTGCTCGCAGGGGGAAAGAATGAGCAGTTCTTC. Amino acid sequence: CASSIVLAGGKNEQFF.

The gene calls are TRBV5-5 and TRBJ2-4; no firm D call. The CDR3 spans 13 residues. The ends were cut back, 4 bases at V and 0 bases at J, with 5 bases in the middle. Germline V gives CDR1 SGHKS, CDR2 YYEKEE (reference sequence). The CDR3, as DNA: TGTGCCAGCAGCCCGGAAGCCAAAAACATTCAGTACTTC. Translation: CASSPEAKNIQYF.

V is TRBV19 and J is TRBJ2-5, with 7 bases aligning to TRBD1. Germline loops: CDR1 LNHDA, CDR2 SQIVND (reference sequence). V trimming: 6 bases; J trimming: 11 bases; junction bases outside the gene matches: 6. The CDR3 is made up of 11 amino acids. The CDR3 coding sequence is TGTGCCAGTAGGACAGGGCAAGAGCAGTACTTC. Its protein is CASRTGQEQYF.

The V and J genes are TRBV5-4 and TRBJ2-7; D unresolved. Per germline, CDR1 SGHNT and CDR2 YYREEE (reference sequence). The CDR3 sequence is 13 residues long. The V end was cut by 5 bases, the J end by 4 bases, with 13 bases between. The CDR3 DNA is TGTGCCAGCAGTTATTCCATGAAATACGAGCAGTACTTC. This sequence encodes CASSYSMKYEQYF.

This clone was found once. The chain combines TRBV29-1 with TRBJ2-1; 13 bases align to TRBD2. Losses at the gene ends were 0 bases for V and 4 bases for J; bases not matched to a gene: 6. The CDR3 length is 17 residues. Germline V gene data show CDR1 as SQVTM and CDR2 as ANQGSEA. The CDR3 coding sequence is TGCAGCGTTGAAGACTGGACTAGCGGGAGTGAATACAATGAGCAGTTCTTC. Protein sequence: CSVEDWTSGSEYNEQFF.